This TCR beta chain came from a study of tumor-infiltrating lymphocytes in glioblastoma multiforme (dated by TCRdb to about 2017). Concerning the study at large: The study tested whether intratumoral genomic heterogeneity fosters TIL diversity by jointly investigating somatic mutations, TIL diversity and immune response activity.

CDR1 and CDR2 (SGHAT, FQNNGV) derive from the germline V gene. V and J lose 4 bases and 3 bases, and a span of 16 bases separates them. The CDR3 goes from the cysteine to the phenylalanine over 15 residues. The retained sequence is limited to the CDR3, 45 bases, with the frame set at the first base. The paper's findings and limits, for the study overall: The authors noted that sorting T cells into functional subsets, which was not done in this study, would be a future improvement. RNA-based TCR sequencing may distort clone frequencies because T cells carry unequal numbers of TCR transcripts. Generalizability was limited because only one glioblastoma patient was included in the TCR and somatic mutation analysis.

A remark on this clonotype: Its target antigen remains unknown. No base qualities exist here, and no much larger clone lies one base off it.

TCRB libraries were built from RNA via three nested multiplex PCR rounds using a modified ARM-PCR protocol with multiple V-beta primers and a C-beta primer. Starting from 0.5 to 0.6 ug of total RNA, TCRB-specific cDNA was synthesized using ProtoScript II Reverse Transcriptase and a C-beta primer. No unique molecular identifiers were described for the TCRB libraries. In the third PCR, barcodes and adapters were added over roughly 23 cycles with Deep VentR (exo-) polymerase, and the 250-500 bp bands were then gel purified. TCRB libraries were sequenced on an Illumina HiSeq 2500 with 250 bp paired-end reads. The study's own analysis went as follows. Reads were cleaned with Trimmomatic, merged with FLASH, assigned V, D and J segments with MiGEC, and analyzed with VDJtools. Repertoire diversity was quantified with the Shannon-Wiener diversity index calculated using VDJtools. Clones were called with MiXCR by TCRdb after fastp trimmed the public reads at Q25, and only in-frame beta chains were retained. Each entry is one CDR3 protein sequence, shown with its most common DNA and genes. These V and J calls are TCRdb output, not the study's own analysis. For this sample there are thousands of distinct CDR3 sequences; 74% appear just once. The top ten clones comprise about three quarters of the sample.

The AllPrep DNA/RNA mini kit was used to purify genomic DNA and total RNA simultaneously from each of the 10 or so tumor samples. Every RNA sample had an OD 260/280 ratio above 1.9 and an RNA integrity number above 6.5. This chain is built from TRBV11-2 and TRBJ2-7; no D segment can be confidently identified. What was sequenced was brain tumor tissue. The clonotype comes from a male donor with glioblastoma. The CDR3 has the sequence CASSSRHGPFYEQYF. The nucleotide sequence reads TGTGCCAGCAGCTCGAGGCATGGGCCTTTCTACGAGCAGTACTTC.